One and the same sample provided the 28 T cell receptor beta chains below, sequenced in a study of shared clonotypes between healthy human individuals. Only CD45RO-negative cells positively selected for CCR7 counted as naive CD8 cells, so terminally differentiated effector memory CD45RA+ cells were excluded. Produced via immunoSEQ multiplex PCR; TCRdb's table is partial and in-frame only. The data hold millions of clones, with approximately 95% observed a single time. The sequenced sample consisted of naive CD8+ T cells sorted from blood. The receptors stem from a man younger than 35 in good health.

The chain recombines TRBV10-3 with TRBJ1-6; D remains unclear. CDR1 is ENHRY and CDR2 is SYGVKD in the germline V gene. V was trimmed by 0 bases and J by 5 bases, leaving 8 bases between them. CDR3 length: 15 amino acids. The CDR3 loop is CAISESGDDNSPLHF. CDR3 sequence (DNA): TGTGCCATCAGTGAGTCTGGGGATGATAATTCACCCCTCCACTTT.

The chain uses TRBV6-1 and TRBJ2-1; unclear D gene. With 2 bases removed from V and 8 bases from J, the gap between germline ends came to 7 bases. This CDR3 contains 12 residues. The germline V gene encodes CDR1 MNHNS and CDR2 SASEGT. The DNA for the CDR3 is TGTGCCAGCAGTGAATTCGGAGATGAGCAGTTCTTC. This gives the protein CASSEFGDEQFF.

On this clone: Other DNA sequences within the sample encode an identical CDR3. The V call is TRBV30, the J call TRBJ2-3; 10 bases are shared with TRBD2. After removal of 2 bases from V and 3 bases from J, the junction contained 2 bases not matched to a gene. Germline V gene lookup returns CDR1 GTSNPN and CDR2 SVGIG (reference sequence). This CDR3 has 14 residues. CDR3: CAWSIAGGTDTQYF. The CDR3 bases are TGTGCCTGGAGTATAGCGGGGGGAACAGATACGCAGTATTTT.

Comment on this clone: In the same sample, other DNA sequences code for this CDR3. The CDR3 nucleotides are TGTGCCAGCAGTTTTGCAGGGGCCTACGAGCAGTACTTC. Translated, it gives CASSFAGAYEQYF. The genes are TRBV27 and TRBJ2-7, with D tentatively TRBD1 (6 bases). With 3 bases removed from V and 2 bases from J, the gap between germline ends came to 8 bases. This CDR3 comprises 13 residues. The V gene's germline CDR1 is MNHEY and CDR2 SMNVEV (reference sequence).

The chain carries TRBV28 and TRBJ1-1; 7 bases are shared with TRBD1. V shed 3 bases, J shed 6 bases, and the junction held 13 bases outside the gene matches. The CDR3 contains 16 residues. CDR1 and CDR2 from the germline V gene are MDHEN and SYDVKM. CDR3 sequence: CASSLVPQTGEAEAFF. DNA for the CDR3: TGTGCCAGCAGTTTGGTCCCACAAACAGGGGAGGCTGAAGCTTTCTTT.

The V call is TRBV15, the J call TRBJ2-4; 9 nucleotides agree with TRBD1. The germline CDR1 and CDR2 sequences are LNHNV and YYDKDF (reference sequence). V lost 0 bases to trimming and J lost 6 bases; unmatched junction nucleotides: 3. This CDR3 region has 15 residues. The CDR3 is CATSRDRQGGNIQYF. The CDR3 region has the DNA TGTGCCACCAGCAGAGATCGACAGGGGGGAAACATTCAGTACTTC.

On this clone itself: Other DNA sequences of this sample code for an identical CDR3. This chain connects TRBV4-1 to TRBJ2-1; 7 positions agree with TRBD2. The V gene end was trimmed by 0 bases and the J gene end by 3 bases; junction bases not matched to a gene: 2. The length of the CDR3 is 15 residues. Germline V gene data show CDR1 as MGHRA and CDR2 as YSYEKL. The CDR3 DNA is TGCGCCAGCAGCCAAGACGGCGGGAGCTACAATGAGCAGTTCTTC. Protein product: CASSQDGGSYNEQFF.

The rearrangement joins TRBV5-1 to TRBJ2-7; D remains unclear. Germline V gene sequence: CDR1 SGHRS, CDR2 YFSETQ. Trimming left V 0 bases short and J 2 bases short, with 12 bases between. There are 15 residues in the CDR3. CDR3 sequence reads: CASSLGNSSPYEQYF. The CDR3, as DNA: TGCGCCAGCAGCTTGGGGAATAGCTCCCCCTACGAGCAGTACTTC.

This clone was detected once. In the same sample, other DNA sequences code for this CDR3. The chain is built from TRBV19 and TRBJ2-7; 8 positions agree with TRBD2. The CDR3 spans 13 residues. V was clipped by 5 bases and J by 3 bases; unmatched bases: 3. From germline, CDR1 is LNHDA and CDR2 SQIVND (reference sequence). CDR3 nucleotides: TGTGCCAGTAGTCCGGGACTAGGCTACGAGCAGTACTTC. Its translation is CASSPGLGYEQYF.

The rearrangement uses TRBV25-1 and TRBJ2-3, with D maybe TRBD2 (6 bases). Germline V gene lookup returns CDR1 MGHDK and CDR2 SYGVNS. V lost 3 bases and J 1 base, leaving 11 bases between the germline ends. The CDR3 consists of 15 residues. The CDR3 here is CASSDGGGGTDTQYF. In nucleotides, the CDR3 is TGTGCCAGCAGTGATGGCGGCGGGGGCACAGATACGCAGTATTTT.

CDR3 sequence reads: CASSDTRRSLTYEQYF. CDR3 in DNA: TGTGCCAGCAGCGACACGAGACGGAGCCTCACCTACGAGCAGTACTTC. The chain carries TRBV7-9 and TRBJ2-7; D gene unclear. CDR1 is SEHNR and CDR2 is FQNEAQ in the germline V gene (reference sequence). CDR3 length: 16 residues. Trimming shortened V by 5 bases and J by 2 bases, and 19 bases separated the two germline ends.

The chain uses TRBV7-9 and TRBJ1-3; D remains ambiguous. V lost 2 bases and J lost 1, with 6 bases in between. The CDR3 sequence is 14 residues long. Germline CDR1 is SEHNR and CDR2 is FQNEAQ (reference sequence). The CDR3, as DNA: TGTGCCAGCAGCTTACAGGCTTCTGGAAACACCATATATTTT. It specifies CASSLQASGNTIYF.

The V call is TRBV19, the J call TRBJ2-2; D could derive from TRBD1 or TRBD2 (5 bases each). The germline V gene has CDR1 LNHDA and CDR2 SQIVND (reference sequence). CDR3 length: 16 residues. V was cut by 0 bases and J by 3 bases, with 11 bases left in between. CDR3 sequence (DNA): TGTGCCAGTAGTATAGACAGAGTGGGACACACCGGGGAGCTGTTTTTT. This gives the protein CASSIDRVGHTGELFF.

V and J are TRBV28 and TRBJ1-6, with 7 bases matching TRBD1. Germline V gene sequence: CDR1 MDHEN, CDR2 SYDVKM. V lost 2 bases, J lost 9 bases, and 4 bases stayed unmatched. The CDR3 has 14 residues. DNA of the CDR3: TGTGCCAGCAGTTTAATAGGGGGCGGTTCACCCCTCCACTTT. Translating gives CASSLIGGGSPLHF.

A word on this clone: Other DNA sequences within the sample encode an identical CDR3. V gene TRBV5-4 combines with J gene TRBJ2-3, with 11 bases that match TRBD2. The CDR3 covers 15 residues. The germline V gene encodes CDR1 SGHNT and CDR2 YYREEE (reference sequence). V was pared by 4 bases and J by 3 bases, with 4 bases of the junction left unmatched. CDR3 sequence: CASSLLAGGTDTQYF. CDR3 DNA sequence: TGTGCCAGCAGCCTTCTAGCGGGGGGTACAGATACGCAGTATTTT.

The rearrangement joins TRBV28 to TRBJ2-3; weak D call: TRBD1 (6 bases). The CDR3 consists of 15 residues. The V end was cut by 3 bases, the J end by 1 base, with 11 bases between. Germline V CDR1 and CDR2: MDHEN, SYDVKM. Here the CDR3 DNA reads TGTGCCAGCAGTTTCAGGGGAGACGGCACAGATACGCAGTATTTT. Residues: CASSFRGDGTDTQYF.

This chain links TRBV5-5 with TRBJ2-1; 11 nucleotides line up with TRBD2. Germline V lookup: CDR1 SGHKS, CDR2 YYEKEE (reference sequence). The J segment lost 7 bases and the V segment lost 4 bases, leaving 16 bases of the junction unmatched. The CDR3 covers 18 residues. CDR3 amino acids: CASSQEHPGTSGLNEQFF. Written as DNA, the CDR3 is TGTGCCAGCAGCCAGGAGCATCCCGGGACTAGCGGACTGAATGAGCAGTTCTTC.

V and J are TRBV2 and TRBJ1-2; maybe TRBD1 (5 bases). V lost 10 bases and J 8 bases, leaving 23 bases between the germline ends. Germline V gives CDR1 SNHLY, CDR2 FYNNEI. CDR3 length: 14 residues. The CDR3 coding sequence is TGTGCCATCAGAAGAGGGGCACTTGGAGACGGCTACACCTTC. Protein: CAIRRGALGDGYTF.

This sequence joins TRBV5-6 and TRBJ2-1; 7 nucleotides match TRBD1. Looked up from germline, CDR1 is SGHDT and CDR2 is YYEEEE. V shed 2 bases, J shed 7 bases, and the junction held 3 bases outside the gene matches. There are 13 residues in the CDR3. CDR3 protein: CASSLQGWNEQFF. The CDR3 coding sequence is TGTGCCAGCAGCTTACAGGGGTGGAATGAGCAGTTCTTC.

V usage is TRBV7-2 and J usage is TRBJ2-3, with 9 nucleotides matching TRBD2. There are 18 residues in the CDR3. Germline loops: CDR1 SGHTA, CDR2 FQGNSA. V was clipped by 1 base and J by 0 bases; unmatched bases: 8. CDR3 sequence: CASSLDPSGRTSTDTQYF. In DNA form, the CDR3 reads TGTGCCAGCAGCTTAGATCCCAGCGGGAGGACTAGCACAGATACGCAGTATTTT.

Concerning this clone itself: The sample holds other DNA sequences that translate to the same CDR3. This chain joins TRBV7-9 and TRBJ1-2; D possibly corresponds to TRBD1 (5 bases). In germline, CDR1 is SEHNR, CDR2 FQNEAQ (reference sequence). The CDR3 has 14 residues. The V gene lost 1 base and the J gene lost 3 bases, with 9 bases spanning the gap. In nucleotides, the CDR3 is TGTGCCAGCAGCTTAGGAGGGGCTGACTATGGCTACACCTTC. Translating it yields CASSLGGADYGYTF.

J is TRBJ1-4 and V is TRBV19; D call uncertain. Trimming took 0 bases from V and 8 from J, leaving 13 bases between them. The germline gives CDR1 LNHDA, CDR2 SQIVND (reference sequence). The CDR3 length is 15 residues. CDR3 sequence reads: CASSIDGNRREKLFF. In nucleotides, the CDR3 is TGTGCCAGTAGTATAGACGGGAACCGGCGGGAAAAACTGTTTTTT.

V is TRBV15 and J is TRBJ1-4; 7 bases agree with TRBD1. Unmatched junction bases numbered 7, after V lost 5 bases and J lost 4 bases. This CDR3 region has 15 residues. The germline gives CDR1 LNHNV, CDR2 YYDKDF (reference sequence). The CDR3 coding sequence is TGTGCCACCAGCGGTCCGGGACAGAGTAATGAAAAACTGTTTTTT. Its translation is CATSGPGQSNEKLFF.

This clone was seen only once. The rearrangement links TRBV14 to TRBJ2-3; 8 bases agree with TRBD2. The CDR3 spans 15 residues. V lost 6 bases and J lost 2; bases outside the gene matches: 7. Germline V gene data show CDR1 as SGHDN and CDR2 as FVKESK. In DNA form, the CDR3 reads TGTGCCAGCAGAGCAGCGGGGGAGGTCACAGATACGCAGTATTTT. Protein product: CASRAAGEVTDTQYF.

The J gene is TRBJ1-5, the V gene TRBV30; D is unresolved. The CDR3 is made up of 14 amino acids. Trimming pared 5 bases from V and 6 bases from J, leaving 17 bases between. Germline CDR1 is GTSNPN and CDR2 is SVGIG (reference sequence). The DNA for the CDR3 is TGTGCCTGGTCTATGAGTGATACCACTCAGCCCCAGCATTTT. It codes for CAWSMSDTTQPQHF.

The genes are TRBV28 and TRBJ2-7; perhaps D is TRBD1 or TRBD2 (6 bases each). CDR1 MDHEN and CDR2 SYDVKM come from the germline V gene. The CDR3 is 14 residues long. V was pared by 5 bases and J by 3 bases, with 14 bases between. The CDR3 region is CASSHQGGIYEQYF. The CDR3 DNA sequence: TGTGCCAGCAGTCATCAAGGGGGGATCTACGAGCAGTACTTC. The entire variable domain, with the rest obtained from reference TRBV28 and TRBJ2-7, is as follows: DVKVTQSSRYLVKRTGEKVFLECVQDMDHENMFWYRQDPGLGLRLIYFSYDVKMKEKGDIPEGYSVSREKKERFSLILESASTNQTSMYLCASSHQGGIYEQYFGPGTRLTVT.

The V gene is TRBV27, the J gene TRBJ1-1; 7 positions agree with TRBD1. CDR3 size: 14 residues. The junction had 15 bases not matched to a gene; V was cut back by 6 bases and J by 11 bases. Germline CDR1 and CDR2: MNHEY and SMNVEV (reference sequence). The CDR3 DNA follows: TGTGCCAGCAGCACTCGAACAGGGGACGTCGGGGCTTTCTTT. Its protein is CASSTRTGDVGAFF.

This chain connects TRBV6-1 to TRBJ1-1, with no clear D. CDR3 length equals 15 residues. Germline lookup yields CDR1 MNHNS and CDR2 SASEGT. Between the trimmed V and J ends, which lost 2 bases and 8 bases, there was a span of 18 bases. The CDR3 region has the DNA TGTGCCAGCAGTGAATCTTTGTGGGATCTCCGAGAAGCTTTCTTT. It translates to CASSESLWDLREAFF.